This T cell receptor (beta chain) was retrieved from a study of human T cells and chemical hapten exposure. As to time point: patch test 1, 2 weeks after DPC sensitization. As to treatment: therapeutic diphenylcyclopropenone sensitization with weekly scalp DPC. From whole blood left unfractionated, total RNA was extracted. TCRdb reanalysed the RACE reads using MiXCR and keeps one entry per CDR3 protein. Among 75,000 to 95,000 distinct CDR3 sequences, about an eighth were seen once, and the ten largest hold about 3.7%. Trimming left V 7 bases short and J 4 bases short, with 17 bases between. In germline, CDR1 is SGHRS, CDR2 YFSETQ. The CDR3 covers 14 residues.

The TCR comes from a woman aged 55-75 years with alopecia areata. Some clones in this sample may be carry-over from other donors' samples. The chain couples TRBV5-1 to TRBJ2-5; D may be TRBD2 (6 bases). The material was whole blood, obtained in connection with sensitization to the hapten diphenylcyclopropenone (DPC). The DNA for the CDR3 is TGCGCCAGCTCGGACGCGCGGGGAGGAGAGACCCAGTACTTC. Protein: CASSDARGGETQYF.